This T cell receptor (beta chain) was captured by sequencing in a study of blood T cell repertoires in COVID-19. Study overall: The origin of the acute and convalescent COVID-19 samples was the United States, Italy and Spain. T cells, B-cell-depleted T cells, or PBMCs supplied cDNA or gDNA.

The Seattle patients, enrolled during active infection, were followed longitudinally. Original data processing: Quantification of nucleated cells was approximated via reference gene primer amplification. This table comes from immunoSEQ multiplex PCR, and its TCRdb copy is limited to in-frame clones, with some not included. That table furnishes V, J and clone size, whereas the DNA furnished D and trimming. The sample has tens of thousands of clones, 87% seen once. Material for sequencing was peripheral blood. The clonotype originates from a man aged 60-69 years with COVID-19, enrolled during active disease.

CDR3 residues: CASRPGQGAGRTEAFF. The CDR3 DNA reads as TGTGCCAGCAGACCGGGACAGGGGGCAGGAAGGACTGAAGCTTTCTTT. This sequence joins TRBV27 and TRBJ1-1; 12 bases match TRBD1. V shed 6 bases and J 5 bases; nucleotides not matched to a gene: 10. The germline V gene encodes CDR1 MNHEY and CDR2 SMNVEV (reference sequence). CDR3 length: 16 residues.